This T cell receptor beta chain was recorded in a study of T cells after somatic rescue of genetic block. Produced via immunoSEQ multiplex PCR; TCRdb's table is partial and in-frame only. The repertoire has 9,000 to 10,000 clones, roughly 74% of them found once; the top ten carry 22%. Per germline, CDR1 MNHEY and CDR2 SMNVEV (reference sequence). CDR3 length: 13 amino acids. Trimming left V 2 bases short and J 1 base short, with 5 bases between. V and J are TRBV27 and TRBJ1-1; D gene uncertain. The specimen sequenced was peripheral blood mononuclear cells (PBMCs). This TCR was recovered from a boy aged 5-17 years. The CDR3 DNA reads TGTGCCAGCAGTTTAAGGCGGAACACTGAAGCTTTCTTT. Translating gives CASSLRRNTEAFF.